The 23 T cell receptor beta chains in this list originate from one sample, sequenced in a study of cytomegalovirus exposure and HLA in healthy donors. Amplification used 60 Vbeta primers and 13 Jbeta primers. The table came from immunoSEQ multiplex PCR; TCRdb's copy has only in-frame clones and leaves some out. This table holds about 120,000 clones, around 66% found once. The sequencing input was PBMCs. The receptors come from a man between 18 and 35 years old in good health and CMV-seronegative.

This chain uses TRBV27 with TRBJ1-2, with 7 bases fitting TRBD1. The V gene's germline CDR1 is MNHEY and CDR2 SMNVEV (reference sequence). The V and J ends lost 0 bases and 4 bases, in that order; junction bases with no gene match: 5. This CDR3 spans 15 amino acids. CDR3 DNA sequence: TGTGCCAGCAGTTTATCCGCGACAGGGCCCTATGGCTACACCTTC. This translates into CASSLSATGPYGYTF.

V is TRBV7-9 and J is TRBJ2-3; TRBD2 agrees at 12 bases. The junction had 2 bases not matched to a gene; V was cut back by 0 bases and J by 1 base. CDR1 and CDR2 from the germline V gene are SEHNR and FQNEAQ (reference sequence). There are 17 residues in the CDR3. CDR3 DNA: TGTGCCAGCAGCTTAGCCCTAGCGGGAGGGCGCACAGATACGCAGTATTTT. Translation gives CASSLALAGGRTDTQYF.

The chain combines TRBV7-9 with TRBJ2-6; a weak D match, TRBD1 (5 bases). This CDR3 contains 15 residues. The germline V gene has CDR1 SEHNR and CDR2 FQNEAQ (reference sequence). The ends were cut back, 8 bases at V and 2 bases at J, with 13 bases in the middle. This CDR3 is CASGPGFTGANVLTF. In nucleotides, the CDR3 is TGTGCCAGCGGCCCAGGGTTTACTGGGGCCAACGTCCTGACTTTC.

Only a few counts were recorded for this clone. CDR3 DNA: TGTGCCAGCAGCTTAGCCTGGACAGGGAACACTGAAGCTTTCTTT. Translation gives CASSLAWTGNTEAFF. J is TRBJ1-1 and V is TRBV7-8; 7 nucleotides line up with TRBD1. V lost 0 bases and J lost 1; bases outside the gene matches: 2. CDR3 length: 15 residues. In germline, CDR1 is SGHVS, CDR2 FQNEAQ.

The V gene is TRBV4-2, the J gene TRBJ2-3; TRBD2 matches at 9 bases. The CDR3 is 16 amino acids. Unmatched junction bases numbered 4, after V lost 0 bases and J lost 3 bases. Germline loops: CDR1 LGHNA, CDR2 YNFKEQ. The DNA of the CDR3 is TGTGCCAGCAGCCAAGAGGGCCTAGCGGGGACAGATACGCAGTATTTT. Translating gives CASSQEGLAGTDTQYF.

As to this clone: The junction shows a germline mismatch at one end, possibly a read error. The genes are TRBV7-9 and TRBJ2-7, with D perhaps TRBD2 (5 bases). CDR3 length equals 18 residues. The V gene's germline CDR1 is SEHNR and CDR2 FQNEAQ (reference sequence). The CDR3 here is CSSSPRAVLGLVSYEQYF. The CDR3 DNA reads as TGTTCCAGCAGCCCGAGGGCAGTGCTGGGTTTGGTCTCCTACGAGCAGTACTTC.

The chain is built from TRBV6-4 and TRBJ2-3; D perhaps matches TRBD1 (8 bases). Deletions cut 5 bases from V and 2 bases from J, with 14 bases between. This CDR3 comprises 15 residues. Germline V gives CDR1 MRHNA, CDR2 SNTAGT. The CDR3 nucleotides are TGTGCCAGCAGTTACAGGGGGGACTACACAGATACGCAGTATTTT. This gives the protein CASSYRGDYTDTQYF.

V is TRBV6-1 and J is TRBJ1-5, with 12 nucleotides matching TRBD1. V was pared by 4 bases and J by 0 bases, with 7 bases of the junction left unmatched. Germline V lookup: CDR1 MNHNS, CDR2 SASEGT. The length of the CDR3 is 18 residues. CDR3 sequence reads: CASSGRDRGLYSNQPQHF. CDR3 bases: TGTGCCAGCAGTGGGAGGGACAGGGGGCTTTATAGCAATCAGCCCCAGCATTTT.

Points on this clone: Germline is not matched at one junction end, which may reflect a read error. This chain connects TRBV7-9 to TRBJ2-2; D is undetermined. This CDR3 has 17 amino acids. Germline V gives CDR1 SEHNR, CDR2 FQNEAQ (reference sequence). This CDR3 is CSSSFEQLITYTGELFF. CDR3 coding DNA: TGTTCCAGCAGCTTTGAACAGCTGATCACCTACACCGGGGAGCTGTTTTTT.

The chain links TRBV6-6 to TRBJ2-2; no reliable D call. In germline, CDR1 is MNHNY, CDR2 SVGAGI (reference sequence). The ends were cut back, 3 bases at V and 5 bases at J, with 4 bases in the middle. The CDR3 is 12 amino acids. The CDR3 spells CASSYQTGELFF. The CDR3 DNA reads as TGTGCCAGCAGTTATCAAACCGGGGAGCTGTTTTTT.

About this clone itself: This CDR3 is also generated by other DNA sequences in the sample. The rearrangement joins TRBV5-1 to TRBJ2-7; D might be TRBD1 (6 bases). Germline CDR1 SGHRS, CDR2 YFSETQ. Trimming removed 1 base from V and 3 bases from J, with 11 bases in between. This CDR3 has 14 residues. CDR3 sequence reads: CASSLTGSLYEQYF. The CDR3 DNA follows: TGCGCCAGCAGCTTGACAGGGAGTCTCTACGAGCAGTACTTC.

This chain connects TRBV2 to TRBJ2-3; 9 bases are a match to TRBD2. Germline V gene sequence: CDR1 SNHLY, CDR2 FYNNEI. The trim removed 4 bases at V and 5 bases at J, leaving 4 bases unmatched. The CDR3 extends over 14 amino acids. The CDR3 loop is CASSVGLAIDTQYF. The CDR3 bases are TGTGCCAGCAGTGTTGGACTAGCGATAGATACGCAGTATTTT.

DNA for the CDR3: TGTGCCACCAGCAGAGAGGGAGCTAGCAATCAGCCCCAGCATTTT. This translates into CATSREGASNQPQHF. The chain carries TRBV15 and TRBJ1-5; no firm D call. Germline CDR1 and CDR2: LNHNV and YYDKDF (reference sequence). Trimming took 0 bases from V and 0 from J, leaving 6 bases between them. This CDR3 comprises 15 residues.

There are a few counts of this clone. This rearrangement joins TRBV29-1 to TRBJ2-7; TRBD1 agrees at 10 bases. J lost 3 bases, V lost 6 bases, and 8 bases had no gene match. Germline-derived CDR1 and CDR2 are SQVTM and ANQGSEA. This CDR3 has 14 residues. CDR3 residues: CSVVPGQGRYEQYF. The CDR3 DNA is TGCAGCGTAGTTCCGGGACAGGGGCGCTACGAGCAGTACTTC.

This chain connects TRBV2 to TRBJ2-3; 8 nucleotides agree with TRBD1. Germline-derived CDR1 and CDR2 are SNHLY and FYNNEI. The ends lost 4 bases at V and 1 base at J; junction bases unmatched: 4. This CDR3 has 15 residues. The DNA of the CDR3 is TGTGCCAGCAGTGGACAGGGGACGCGCACAGATACGCAGTATTTT. Translated: CASSGQGTRTDTQYF. The full variable domain, its missing parts supplied by reference TRBV2 and TRBJ2-3, is EPEVTQTPSHQVTQMGQEVILRCVPISNHLYFYWYRQILGQKVEFLVSFYNNEISEKSEIFDDQFSVERPDGSNFTLKIRSTKLEDSAMYFCASSGQGTRTDTQYFGPGTRLTVL.

V gene TRBV7-9 combines with J gene TRBJ2-7, with TRBD2 matching 9 bases. With 7 bases clipped from V and 7 bases from J, the junction kept 14 bases outside the gene matches. From germline, CDR1 is SEHNR and CDR2 FQNEAQ (reference sequence). This CDR3 is built from 15 residues. CDR3 amino acids: CASTNPGLASWEQYF. The CDR3 region has the DNA TGTGCCAGCACCAACCCGGGACTAGCCTCATGGGAGCAGTACTTC.

In this sample, this clone turned up a few times. The chain employs TRBV29-1 and TRBJ2-3; D might be TRBD2 (6 bases). The CDR3 consists of 14 residues. The germline CDR1 and CDR2 sequences are SQVTM and ANQGSEA. The CDR3, as DNA: TGCAGTTGTGGCGGGGCAGGAGGGGCAGATACGCAGTATTTT. It translates to CSCGGAGGADTQYF.

This chain connects TRBV5-1 to TRBJ2-1; possible D gene TRBD1, 5 bases. Germline V CDR1 and CDR2: SGHRS, YFSETQ. V dropped 4 bases and J dropped 3 bases, with 8 bases sitting between them. The CDR3 loop spans 13 amino acids. As DNA, the CDR3 is TGCGCCAGCAGCGGTCAGGGCTACAATGAGCAGTTCTTC. Amino acid sequence: CASSGQGYNEQFF. Complete variable domain (other parts from reference TRBV5-1 and TRBJ2-1): KAGVTQTPRYLIKTRGQQVTLSCSPISGHRSVSWYQQTPGQGLQFLFEYFSETQRNKGNFPGRFSGRQFSNSRSEMNVSTLELGDSALYLCASSGQGYNEQFFGPGTRLTVL.

The chain carries TRBV6-1 and TRBJ1-1; 8 positions match TRBD1. In germline, CDR1 is MNHNS, CDR2 SASEGT. After removal of 5 bases from V and 8 bases from J, the junction contained 4 bases not matched to a gene. The CDR3 covers 12 residues. In DNA, the CDR3 is TGTGCCAGCAGTCCCGGGACAGGAGAAGCTTTCTTT. Translation: CASSPGTGEAFF.

The chain uses TRBV6-1 and TRBJ1-5; 7 nucleotides line up with TRBD1. J gave up 5 bases and V 8 bases, and 12 bases lay outside the gene matches. CDR3 length: 15 amino acids. Germline CDR1 MNHNS, CDR2 SASEGT. The CDR3 DNA is TGTGCCAGCCTAAGGGGAATTACAGGGGATCAGCCCCAGCATTTT. This translates into CASLRGITGDQPQHF.

The rearrangement links TRBV15 to TRBJ2-7; D not resolved. The V end lost 2 bases, the J end lost 7 bases, and 18 bases lay between the germline ends. Germline V gene data show CDR1 as LNHNV and CDR2 as YYDKDF (reference sequence). This CDR3 is 15 amino acids long. CDR3 nucleotide sequence: TGTGCCACCAGCAGACTCTTCAGAGGCTCTACAGAGCAGTACTTC. Its translation is CATSRLFRGSTEQYF. The full variable domain, its missing parts supplied by reference TRBV15 and TRBJ2-7, is DAMVIQNPRYQVTQFGKPVTLSCSQTLNHNVMYWYQQKSSQAPKLLFHYYDKDFNNEADTPDNFQSRRPNTSFCFLDIRSPGLGDTAMYLCATSRLFRGSTEQYFGPGTRLTVT.

The rearrangement links TRBV7-7 to TRBJ2-5; 9 bases line up with TRBD2. Germline V gene data show CDR1 as SSHAT and CDR2 as FNYEAQ (reference sequence). V lost 7 bases, J lost 5 bases, and 11 bases stayed unmatched. The CDR3 has 15 amino acids. The CDR3 region has the DNA TGTGCCAGCACAAAATCTAGCGGGGAATTGGAGACCCAGTACTTC. Translated, it gives CASTKSSGELETQYF.

V gene TRBV5-6 combines with J gene TRBJ2-7; 12 bases match TRBD1. The length of the CDR3 is 17 residues. V dropped 4 bases and J dropped 0; count of bases not matched to a gene: 8. The germline CDR1 and CDR2 sequences are SGHDT and YYEEEE. Here the CDR3 DNA reads TGTGCCAGCAGCCGCTCGGGGACAGGGGGCATCTCCTACGAGCAGTACTTC. Its translation: CASSRSGTGGISYEQYF. Full variable domain (remainder filled in from reference TRBV5-6 and TRBJ2-7): DAGVTQSPTHLIKTRGQQVTLRCSPKSGHDTVSWYQQALGQGPQFIFQYYEEEERQRGNFPDRFSGHQFPNYSSELNVNALLLGDSALYLCASSRSGTGGISYEQYFGPGTRLTVT.